This T cell receptor beta chain was identified during a study of early T cells in non-severe SARS-CoV-2 infection. Turning to the study itself: Unpaired chains resulted from sequencing bulk RNA of unsorted whole blood. The study, taken as a whole, reports: There was a bias toward anti-spike CD8 responses in VDJdb matching, which missed private and CD4 specificities.

Separate cDNA molecules each had unique molecular identifiers attached to them. TCRdb itself ran the 5' RACE reads through MiXCR, one entry per CDR3 protein. There are tens of thousands of distinct CDR3 sequences in the sample; roughly 6.8% occur only once, and 3% to 4.5% lies in the top ten. This clonotype was detected many times. Antigen: not known. V trimming: 8 bases; J trimming: 2 bases; junction bases outside the gene matches: 10. The CDR3 covers 15 residues. The V gene's germline CDR1 is SNHLY and CDR2 FYNNEI. The rearrangement uses TRBV2 and TRBJ2-5; TRBD2 matches 8 bases. The material sequenced was whole blood. This receptor was taken from an adult who was a healthcare worker with PCR-confirmed SARS-CoV-2 infection or an uninfected control (not recorded which). The CDR3 sequence is CASGIPSGGQETQYF. The CDR3 DNA is TGTGCCAGCGGGATCCCAAGCGGGGGTCAAGAGACCCAGTACTTC.